Listed here are 31 T cell receptor beta chains from one sample, sequenced in a study of shared T cell receptors in the human thymus. TCRdb keeps only in-frame clones here, not all; method: immunoSEQ multiplex PCR. The data contain over 650,000 clones, over 75% of them singletons. The same data also contributed to another study, on human thymus T cells.

Sample: thymocytes. These receptors originate from a boy under two years old with a congenital heart defect.

This clone was detected once. The chain uses TRBV9 and TRBJ2-5, with TRBD2 identical over 12 bases. Germline CDR1 is SGDLS and CDR2 is YYNGEE. V lost 2 bases, J lost 5 bases, and 13 bases stayed unmatched. This CDR3 is built from 18 residues. The CDR3 loop is CASSVGTSGRWGRETQYF. CDR3 sequence (DNA): TGTGCCAGCAGCGTCGGGACTAGCGGGCGGTGGGGTAGGGAGACCCAGTACTTC.

CDR3 loop: CASSPQEGNTGELFF. CDR3 bases: TGCGCCAGCAGCCCTCAGGAGGGGAACACCGGGGAGCTGTTTTTT. The chain combines TRBV4-3 with TRBJ2-2, with a tentative D call TRBD2 (6 bases). CDR3 length equals 15 residues. Deletions cut 4 bases from V and 1 base from J, with 10 bases between. Germline V CDR1 and CDR2: LGHNA, YSLEER.

J is TRBJ2-7 and V is TRBV9; D is ambiguous. Germline values: CDR1 SGDLS, CDR2 YYNGEE. The V gene lost 4 bases and the J gene lost 4 bases, with 15 bases spanning the gap. CDR3 length equals 14 residues. CDR3 protein: CASSPSILLYEQYF. Here the CDR3 DNA reads TGTGCCAGCAGCCCCTCCATCCTCCTATACGAGCAGTACTTC. The full variable domain, completed using reference TRBV9 and TRBJ2-7, is DSGVTQTPKHLITATGQRVTLRCSPRSGDLSVYWYQQSLDQGLQFLIQYYNGEERAKGNILERFSAQQFPDLHSELNLSSLELGDSALYFCASSPSILLYEQYFGPGTRLTVT.

The J gene is TRBJ1-1, the V gene TRBV27, with 7 bases matching TRBD1. The junction had 3 bases not matched to a gene; V was cut back by 4 bases and J by 4 bases. This CDR3 is 13 amino acids long. Germline V gene sequence: CDR1 MNHEY, CDR2 SMNVEV (reference sequence). CDR3 sequence: CASSSQGSTEAFF. The CDR3 region has the DNA TGTGCCAGCAGTTCACAGGGGAGCACTGAAGCTTTCTTT.

This chain joins TRBV5-1 and TRBJ2-3, with 11 nucleotides matching TRBD2. Trimming took 3 bases from V and 5 from J; bases not matched to a gene: 5. This CDR3 is built from 15 residues. The V gene's germline CDR1 is SGHRS and CDR2 YFSETQ. CDR3 coding DNA: TGCGCCAGCAGCTCTAGCGGGAGGTTGGTAGATACGCAGTATTTT. Encoded protein: CASSSSGRLVDTQYF.

The gene calls are TRBV29-1 and TRBJ2-7; 10 positions agree with TRBD2. V lost 4 bases to trimming and J lost 4 bases; unmatched junction nucleotides: 10. The CDR3 is 15 amino acids. Looked up from germline, CDR1 is SQVTM and CDR2 is ANQGSEA. CDR3 amino acids: CSVGGLAGGRYEQYF. CDR3 nucleotide sequence: TGCAGCGTTGGGGGTTTAGCGGGGGGCCGATACGAGCAGTACTTC.

The V call is TRBV12-5, the J call TRBJ2-5; TRBD1 matches 7 bases. Per the germline V gene, CDR1 is LGHNT and CDR2 is FRNRAP. The V and J ends lost 3 bases and 3 bases, in that order; junction bases with no gene match: 10. The length of the CDR3 is 16 residues. In DNA, the CDR3 is TGTGCTAGTGGTTTTTACCCTCGGGACAGCGAAGAGACCCAGTACTTC. This codes for CASGFYPRDSEETQYF.

V and J are TRBV14 and TRBJ2-2; 10 nucleotides match TRBD2. Germline V gene sequence: CDR1 SGHDN, CDR2 FVKESK. This CDR3 region has 17 residues. V was clipped by 1 base and J by 6 bases; unmatched bases: 8. CDR3 DNA: TGTGCCAGCAGCCAAGTAGAGCGGGAGGGCCACCCCGGGGAGCTGTTTTTT. It is translated as CASSQVEREGHPGELFF.

This clone appeared a single time. The CDR3 DNA sequence: TGTGCCAGCAGCTCCCGGACAATCGAGACCCAGTACTTC. It codes for CASSSRTIETQYF. The chain employs TRBV5-8 and TRBJ2-5, with D maybe TRBD1 (5 bases). This CDR3 contains 13 residues. Trimming removed 3 bases from V and 5 bases from J, with 11 bases in between. Germline lookup yields CDR1 SGHTS and CDR2 YDEGEE. The entire variable domain, with the rest obtained from reference TRBV5-8 and TRBJ2-5, is as follows: EAGVTQSPTHLIKTRGQQATLRCSPISGHTSVYWYQQALGLGLQFLLWYDEGEERNRGNFPPRFSGRQFPNYSSELNVNALELEDSALYLCASSSRTIETQYFGPGTRLLVL.

In this sample, this clone turned up once. The rearrangement links TRBV7-2 to TRBJ2-7, with D possibly TRBD2 on 6 matching bases. The CDR3 runs to 13 residues. In germline, CDR1 is SGHTA, CDR2 FQGNSA. Trimming took 1 base from V and 7 from J, leaving 11 bases between them. Here the CDR3 reads CASSLVTSLEQYF. Here the CDR3 DNA reads TGTGCCAGCAGCTTAGTTACTAGCTTGGAGCAGTACTTC. Full variable domain (outside the CDR3, taken from reference TRBV7-2 and TRBJ2-7): GAGVSQSPSNKVTEKGKDVELRCDPISGHTALYWYRQSLGQGLEFLIYFQGNSAPDKSGLPSDRFSAERTGGSVSTLTIQRTQQEDSAVYLCASSLVTSLEQYFGPGTRLTVT.

The DNA for the CDR3 is TGTGCCAGCAGTTACAGCCCGGGAGGGACCTACGAGCAGTACTTC. It specifies CASSYSPGGTYEQYF. J is TRBJ2-7 and V is TRBV6-6, with TRBD2 identical over 8 bases. Per the germline V gene, CDR1 is MNHNY and CDR2 is SVGAGI (reference sequence). Trimming at V came to 2 bases and at J to 2 bases, leaving 5 bases not matched to a gene. This CDR3 comprises 15 residues.

The V and J genes are TRBV9 and TRBJ2-3; 10 bases align to TRBD2. V lost 4 bases to trimming and J lost 1 base; unmatched junction nucleotides: 9. Germline V gives CDR1 SGDLS, CDR2 YYNGEE. The CDR3 sequence is 17 residues long. The CDR3, as DNA: TGTGCCAGCAGCTCCCACCCCGGGACTAGCGGCACAGATACGCAGTATTTT. The encoded protein is CASSSHPGTSGTDTQYF.

V is TRBV6-5 and J is TRBJ2-2; D is unclear. With 5 bases removed from V and 6 bases from J, the gap between germline ends came to 10 bases. Germline CDR1 reads MNHEY; CDR2 reads SVGAGI. This CDR3 is built from 13 residues. CDR3 sequence: CASSPSSAGELFF. The CDR3 coding sequence is TGTGCCAGCAGTCCCTCCAGCGCCGGGGAGCTGTTTTTT.

The chain uses TRBV30 and TRBJ2-6, with 9 bases that match TRBD1. Germline CDR1 GTSNPN, CDR2 SVGIG (reference sequence). There are 17 residues in the CDR3. J was trimmed by 6 bases and V by 5 bases; bases with no gene match: 14. CDR3 coding DNA: TGTGCCTGGGAGGGGGACAGGGAGGATCTTGAGGCCAACGTCCTGACTTTC. The encoded protein is CAWEGDREDLEANVLTF.

CDR3 protein: CASSLGGQGAAYNEQFF. The CDR3 region has the DNA TGCGCCAGCAGCTTGGGCGGACAGGGTGCCGCCTACAATGAGCAGTTCTTC. This rearrangement joins TRBV5-1 to TRBJ2-1; 8 bases align to TRBD1. The CDR3 totals 17 residues. Germline CDR1 reads SGHRS; CDR2 reads YFSETQ. V lost 0 bases, J lost 2 bases, and 7 bases stayed unmatched.

This clone was observed a few times. The sample contains more than one DNA sequence encoding this CDR3. The rearrangement uses TRBV5-1 and TRBJ2-3, with TRBD1 as a possible D gene (6 bases). This CDR3 is 13 amino acids long. Germline CDR1 reads SGHRS; CDR2 reads YFSETQ. Between the trimmed V and J ends, which lost 5 bases and 1 base, there was a span of 8 bases. For the CDR3, the DNA is TGCGCCAGCAGGGGGGCAGGCACAGATACGCAGTATTTT. Amino acid sequence: CASRGAGTDTQYF.

The chain couples TRBV5-1 to TRBJ1-1, with D unclear. Trimming shortened V by 1 base and J by 4 bases, and 11 bases separated the two germline ends. CDR1 and CDR2 (germline): SGHRS, YFSETQ. CDR3 length: 14 amino acids. In nucleotides, the CDR3 is TGCGCCAGCAGCTTGACAGCTCCCGTCACTGAAGCTTTCTTT. Its protein is CASSLTAPVTEAFF.

With regard to this clone: The junction shows a germline mismatch at one end, possibly a read error. Additional DNA sequences in this sample encode the identical CDR3. This chain connects TRBV6-1 to TRBJ1-6, with a possible D match to TRBD1 (5 bases). Germline CDR1 reads MNHNS; CDR2 reads SASEGT. The CDR3 sequence is 16 residues long. The chain's CDR3 is CASSVRIRALNSPLHF. CDR3 nucleotide sequence: TGTGCCAGCAGTGTTAGGATCAGGGCCCTAAATTCCCCCCTCCACTTT.

The DNA for the CDR3 is TGCGCCAGCAGCCGGGCAGCGCGCAGCGGGAAGGGGCAGTTCTTC. This translates into CASSRAARSGKGQFF. The V call is TRBV4-1, the J call TRBJ2-1; 7 bases are a match to TRBD2. The CDR3 consists of 15 residues. CDR1 is MGHRA and CDR2 is YSYEKL in the germline V gene. V lost 4 bases and J lost 12; bases outside the gene matches: 15.

V is TRBV2 and J is TRBJ1-2; D gene unclear. V was pared by 1 base and J by 2 bases, with 14 bases between. Per the germline V gene, CDR1 is SNHLY and CDR2 is FYNNEI. The CDR3 contains 16 residues. For the CDR3, the DNA is TGTGCCAGCAGTGAAGAACAACAGCCCGTAAACTATGGCTACACCTTC. Residues: CASSEEQQPVNYGYTF.

V is TRBV4-3 and J is TRBJ2-3; TRBD1 matches 12 bases. J gave up 2 bases and V 0 bases, and 9 bases lay outside the gene matches. Germline CDR1 reads LGHNA; CDR2 reads YSLEER. The CDR3 contains 19 residues. Here the CDR3 DNA reads TGCGCCAGCAGCCAAGAGGGGGGTGCGGGACAGGGGGCCACAGATACGCAGTATTTT. Its protein product is CASSQEGGAGQGATDTQYF.

The chain has TRBV6-5 and TRBJ2-1, with 14 bases aligning to TRBD2. This CDR3 has 15 amino acids. Germline V gene lookup returns CDR1 MNHEY and CDR2 SVGAGI. The ends lost 6 bases at V and 7 bases at J; junction bases unmatched: 5. CDR3 loop: CASSMGLAGVNEQFF. The CDR3 bases are TGTGCCAGCAGCATGGGACTAGCGGGAGTAAATGAGCAGTTCTTC.

This clone was seen only a few times. The V gene is TRBV9, the J gene TRBJ2-5; possible D gene TRBD1, 6 bases. V lost 3 bases, J lost 2 bases, and 11 bases lay in between. The germline CDR1 and CDR2 sequences are SGDLS and YYNGEE. The CDR3 spans 14 residues. The CDR3: CASSEQGWQETQYF. The DNA of the CDR3 is TGTGCCAGCAGCGAACAGGGTTGGCAAGAGACCCAGTACTTC.

The V gene is TRBV10-2, the J gene TRBJ1-4; 8 nucleotides match TRBD1. From germline, CDR1 is WSHSY and CDR2 SAAADI. V dropped 8 bases and J dropped 7; count of bases not matched to a gene: 6. This CDR3 spans 13 amino acids. The CDR3 loop is CASARQGFEKLFF. In DNA, the CDR3 is TGCGCCAGCGCCCGACAGGGGTTTGAAAAACTGTTTTTT.

The chain links TRBV4-3 to TRBJ1-2; D is unclear. The CDR3 consists of 13 residues. Trimming removed 4 bases from V and 0 bases from J, with 6 bases in between. Germline V gives CDR1 LGHNA, CDR2 YSLEER. CDR3 sequence reads: CASSPQTNYGYTF. In nucleotides, the CDR3 is TGCGCCAGCAGCCCTCAGACTAACTATGGCTACACCTTC.

The chain links TRBV5-8 to TRBJ2-1; 9 nucleotides align to TRBD2. The trim removed 2 bases at V and 3 bases at J, leaving 12 bases unmatched. CDR1 and CDR2 (germline): SGHTS, YDEGEE. The CDR3 runs 18 residues. In DNA form, the CDR3 reads TGTGCCAGCAGCTTAGGGACGCGGGAGGGCGCAATCTACAATGAGCAGTTCTTC. This gives the protein CASSLGTREGAIYNEQFF.

This sequence joins TRBV7-3 and TRBJ2-7; 7 nucleotides align to TRBD1. The CDR3 extends over 14 amino acids. Germline V lookup: CDR1 SGHTA, CDR2 FQGTGA. The junction had 3 bases not matched to a gene; V was cut back by 4 bases and J by 0 bases. The CDR3 protein is CASSSTGSSYEQYF. The CDR3 nucleotides read TGTGCCAGCAGCTCGACAGGGAGCTCCTACGAGCAGTACTTC.

The sample holds one count of this clone. The chain has TRBV14 and TRBJ2-5, with 10 bases aligning to TRBD1. The ends lost 1 base at V and 2 bases at J; junction bases unmatched: 7. Germline lookup yields CDR1 SGHDN and CDR2 FVKESK. The length of the CDR3 is 17 residues. The CDR3 coding sequence is TGTGCCAGCAGCCAAGCACCCCCGGGACAGGGGCAAGAGACCCAGTACTTC. Its protein product is CASSQAPPGQGQETQYF.

The chain carries TRBV5-4 and TRBJ1-1; D unresolved. The CDR3 contains 13 residues. In germline, CDR1 is SGHNT, CDR2 YYREEE (reference sequence). Trimming shortened V by 4 bases and J by 0 bases, and 7 bases separated the two germline ends. CDR3 nucleotide sequence: TGTGCCAGCAGCGTTATTATGAACACTGAAGCTTTCTTT. It encodes CASSVIMNTEAFF.

This clone occurred a few times. The rearrangement joins TRBV15 to TRBJ2-3; D possibly corresponds to TRBD1 (6 bases). V dropped 0 bases and J dropped 2 bases, with 9 bases sitting between them. The germline CDR1 and CDR2 sequences are LNHNV and YYDKDF (reference sequence). This CDR3 is 15 amino acids long. The CDR3 DNA reads TGTGCCACCAGCAGAGACCAGGGGTACACAGATACGCAGTATTTT. Translated: CATSRDQGYTDTQYF.

This chain uses TRBV20-1 with TRBJ2-7; D is ambiguous. CDR3 length: 11 residues. Germline V gives CDR1 DFQATT, CDR2 SNEGSKA (reference sequence). Trimming removed 6 bases at V and 4 bases at J, with 10 bases between. As DNA, the CDR3 is TGCAGTGCCGGGTTTACATACGAGCAGTACTTC. Amino acid sequence: CSAGFTYEQYF.